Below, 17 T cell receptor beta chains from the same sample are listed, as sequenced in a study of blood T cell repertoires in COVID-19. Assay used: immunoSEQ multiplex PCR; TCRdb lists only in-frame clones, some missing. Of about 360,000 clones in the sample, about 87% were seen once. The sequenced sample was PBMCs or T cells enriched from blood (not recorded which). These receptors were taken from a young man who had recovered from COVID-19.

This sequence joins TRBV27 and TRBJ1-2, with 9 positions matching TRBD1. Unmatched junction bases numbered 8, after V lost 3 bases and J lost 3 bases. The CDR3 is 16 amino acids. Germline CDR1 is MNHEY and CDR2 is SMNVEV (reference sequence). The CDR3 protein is CASSFLGDRAHYGYTF. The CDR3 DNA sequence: TGTGCCAGCAGTTTCTTAGGGGACAGGGCTCACTATGGCTACACCTTC.

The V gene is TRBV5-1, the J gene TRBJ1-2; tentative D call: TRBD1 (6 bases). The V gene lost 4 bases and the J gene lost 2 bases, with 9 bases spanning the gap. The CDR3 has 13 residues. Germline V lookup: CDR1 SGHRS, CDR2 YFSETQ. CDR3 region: CASSPDRNYGYTF. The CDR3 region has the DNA TGCGCCAGCAGCCCAGACAGGAACTATGGCTACACCTTC.

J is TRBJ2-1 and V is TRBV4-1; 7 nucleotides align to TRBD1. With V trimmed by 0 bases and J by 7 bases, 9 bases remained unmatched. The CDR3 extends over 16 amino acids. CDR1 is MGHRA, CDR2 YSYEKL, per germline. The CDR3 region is CASSQDLRQGPNEQFF. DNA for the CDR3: TGCGCCAGCAGCCAAGATCTGAGACAGGGCCCGAATGAGCAGTTCTTC.

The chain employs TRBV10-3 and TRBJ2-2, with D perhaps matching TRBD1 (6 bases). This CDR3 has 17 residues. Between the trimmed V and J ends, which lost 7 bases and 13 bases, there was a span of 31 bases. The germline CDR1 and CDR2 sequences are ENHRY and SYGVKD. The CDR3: CAIKAEQGALTSGGLFF. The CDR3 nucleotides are TGTGCCATCAAGGCCGAACAGGGCGCCCTGACCTCCGGCGGGCTGTTTTTT.

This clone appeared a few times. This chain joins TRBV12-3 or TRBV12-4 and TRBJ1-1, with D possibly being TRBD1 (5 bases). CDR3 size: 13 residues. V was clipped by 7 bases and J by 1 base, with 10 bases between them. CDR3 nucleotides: TGTGCCAGCAATTCGGGGGGGAACACTGAAGCTTTCTTT. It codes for CASNSGGNTEAFF.

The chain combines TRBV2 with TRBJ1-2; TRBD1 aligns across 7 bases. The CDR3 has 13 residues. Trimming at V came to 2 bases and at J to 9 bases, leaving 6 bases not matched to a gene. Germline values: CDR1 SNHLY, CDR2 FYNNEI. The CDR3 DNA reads TGTGCCAGCAGTGAATCTCCGGGACAGCGCTACACCTTC. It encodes CASSESPGQRYTF.

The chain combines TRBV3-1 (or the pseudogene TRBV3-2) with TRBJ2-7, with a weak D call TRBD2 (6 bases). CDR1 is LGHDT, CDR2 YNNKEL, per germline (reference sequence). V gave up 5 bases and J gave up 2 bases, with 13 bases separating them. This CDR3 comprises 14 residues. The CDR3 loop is CASSAASGPYEQYF. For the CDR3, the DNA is TGTGCCAGCAGCGCTGCCAGCGGGCCCTACGAGCAGTACTTC.

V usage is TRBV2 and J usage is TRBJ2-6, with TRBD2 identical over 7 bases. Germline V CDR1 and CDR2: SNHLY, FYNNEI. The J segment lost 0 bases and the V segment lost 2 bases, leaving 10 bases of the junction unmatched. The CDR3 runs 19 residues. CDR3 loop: CASSELGGGAISGANVLTF. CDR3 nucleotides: TGTGCCAGCAGTGAATTAGGCGGGGGAGCAATCTCTGGGGCCAACGTCCTGACTTTC.

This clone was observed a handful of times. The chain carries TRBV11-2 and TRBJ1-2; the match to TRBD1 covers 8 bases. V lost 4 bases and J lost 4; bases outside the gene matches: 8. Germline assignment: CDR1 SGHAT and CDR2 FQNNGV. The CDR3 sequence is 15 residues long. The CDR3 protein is CASSSIQGAGYGYTF. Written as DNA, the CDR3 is TGTGCCAGCAGCTCAATCCAGGGGGCGGGCTATGGCTACACCTTC.

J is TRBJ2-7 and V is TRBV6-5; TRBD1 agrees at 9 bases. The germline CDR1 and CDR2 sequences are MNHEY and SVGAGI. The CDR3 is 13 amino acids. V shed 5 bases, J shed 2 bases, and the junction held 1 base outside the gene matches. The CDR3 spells CASSRDRAYEQYF. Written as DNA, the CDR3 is TGTGCCAGCAGTAGGGACAGGGCCTACGAGCAGTACTTC.

CDR3 sequence: CASRAGELQPQHF. CDR3 nucleotides: TGTGCCAGCAGAGCGGGGGAACTGCAGCCCCAGCATTTT. The gene calls are TRBV2 and TRBJ1-5; D is possibly TRBD1 (5 bases). V was shortened by 6 bases and J by 7 bases, with 13 bases between the two germline ends. The V gene's germline CDR1 is SNHLY and CDR2 FYNNEI. The CDR3 extends over 13 amino acids.

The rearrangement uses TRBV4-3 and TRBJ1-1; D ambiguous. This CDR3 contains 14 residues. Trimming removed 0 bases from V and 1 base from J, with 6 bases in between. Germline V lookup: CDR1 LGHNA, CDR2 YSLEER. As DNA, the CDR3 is TGCGCCAGCAGCCAAGATACGGGGAACACTGAAGCTTTCTTT. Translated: CASSQDTGNTEAFF.

CDR3 region: CASSLSGERAFF. The CDR3 region has the DNA TGCGCCAGCAGCTTGTCAGGGGAGAGAGCTTTCTTT. The chain employs TRBV5-1 and TRBJ1-1, with D possibly TRBD1 on 6 matching bases. CDR1 SGHRS and CDR2 YFSETQ come from the germline V gene. The CDR3 is made up of 12 amino acids. V lost 1 base and J lost 10, with 11 bases in between.

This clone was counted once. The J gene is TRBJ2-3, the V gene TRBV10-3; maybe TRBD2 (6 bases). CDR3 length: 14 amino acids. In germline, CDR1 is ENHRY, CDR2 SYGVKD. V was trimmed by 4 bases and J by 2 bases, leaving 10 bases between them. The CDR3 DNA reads TGTGCCATCAGTGCCCGCGGGATCACAGATACGCAGTATTTT. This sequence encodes CAISARGITDTQYF.

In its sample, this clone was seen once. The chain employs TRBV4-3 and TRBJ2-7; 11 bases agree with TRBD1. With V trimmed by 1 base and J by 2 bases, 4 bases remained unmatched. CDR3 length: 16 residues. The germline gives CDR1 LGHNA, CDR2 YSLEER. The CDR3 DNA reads TGCGCCAGCAGCCAAGTCTTGGGACAGGGGGCCTACGAGCAGTACTTC. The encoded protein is CASSQVLGQGAYEQYF.

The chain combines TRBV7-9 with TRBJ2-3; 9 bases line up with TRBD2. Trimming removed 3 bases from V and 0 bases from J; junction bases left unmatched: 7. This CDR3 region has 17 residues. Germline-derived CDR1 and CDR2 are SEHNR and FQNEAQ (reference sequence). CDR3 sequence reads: CASSFSSGGPSTDTQYF. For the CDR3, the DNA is TGTGCCAGCAGCTTTTCGAGCGGGGGGCCGAGCACAGATACGCAGTATTTT.

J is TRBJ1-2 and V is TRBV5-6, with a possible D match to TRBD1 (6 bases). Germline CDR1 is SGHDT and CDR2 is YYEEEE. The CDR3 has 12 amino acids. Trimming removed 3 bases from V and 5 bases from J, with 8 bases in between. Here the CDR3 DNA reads TGTGCCAGCAGCTCGACAGGATATGGCTACACCTTC. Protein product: CASSSTGYGYTF.